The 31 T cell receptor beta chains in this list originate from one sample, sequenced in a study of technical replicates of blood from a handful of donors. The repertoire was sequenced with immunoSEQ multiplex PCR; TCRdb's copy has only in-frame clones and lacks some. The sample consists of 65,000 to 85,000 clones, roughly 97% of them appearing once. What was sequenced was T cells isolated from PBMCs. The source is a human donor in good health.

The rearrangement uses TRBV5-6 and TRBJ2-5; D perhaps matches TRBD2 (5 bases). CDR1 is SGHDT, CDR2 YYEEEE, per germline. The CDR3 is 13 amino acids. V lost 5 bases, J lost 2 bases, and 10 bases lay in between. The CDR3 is CASRERAQETQYF. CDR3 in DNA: TGTGCCAGCAGAGAGAGGGCTCAAGAGACCCAGTACTTC. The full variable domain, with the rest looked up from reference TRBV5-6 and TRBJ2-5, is DAGVTQSPTHLIKTRGQQVTLRCSPKSGHDTVSWYQQALGQGPQFIFQYYEEEERQRGNFPDRFSGHQFPNYSSELNVNALLLGDSALYLCASRERAQETQYFGPGTRLLVL.

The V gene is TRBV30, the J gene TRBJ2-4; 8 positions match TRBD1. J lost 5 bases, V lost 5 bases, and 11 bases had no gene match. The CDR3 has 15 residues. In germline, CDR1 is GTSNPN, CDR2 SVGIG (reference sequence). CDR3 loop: CAWEDQQGGENIQYF. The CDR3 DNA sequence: TGTGCCTGGGAAGATCAACAGGGGGGAGAAAACATTCAGTACTTC.

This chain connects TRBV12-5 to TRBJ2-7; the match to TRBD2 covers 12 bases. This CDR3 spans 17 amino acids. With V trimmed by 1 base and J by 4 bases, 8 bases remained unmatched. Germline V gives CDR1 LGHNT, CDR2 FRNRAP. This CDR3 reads CASGLGRTSGMYYEQYF. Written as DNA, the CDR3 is TGTGCTAGTGGTTTGGGACGGACTAGCGGGATGTATTACGAGCAGTACTTC. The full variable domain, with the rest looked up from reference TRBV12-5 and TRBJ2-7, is DARVTQTPRHKVTEMGQEVTMRCQPILGHNTVFWYRQTMMQGLELLAYFRNRAPLDDSGMPKDRFSAEMPDATLATLKIQPSEPRDSAVYFCASGLGRTSGMYYEQYFGPGTRLTVT.

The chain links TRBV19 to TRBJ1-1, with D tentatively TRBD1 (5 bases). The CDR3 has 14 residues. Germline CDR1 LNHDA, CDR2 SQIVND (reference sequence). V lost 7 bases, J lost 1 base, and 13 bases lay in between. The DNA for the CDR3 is TGTGCCAGTATCCCCCTTACAGGGAACACTGAAGCTTTCTTT. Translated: CASIPLTGNTEAFF. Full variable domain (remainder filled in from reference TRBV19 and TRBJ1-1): DGGITQSPKYLFRKEGQNVTLSCEQNLNHDAMYWYRQDPGQGLRLIYYSQIVNDFQKGDIAEGYSVSREKKESFPLTVTSAQKNPTAFYLCASIPLTGNTEAFFGQGTRLTVV.

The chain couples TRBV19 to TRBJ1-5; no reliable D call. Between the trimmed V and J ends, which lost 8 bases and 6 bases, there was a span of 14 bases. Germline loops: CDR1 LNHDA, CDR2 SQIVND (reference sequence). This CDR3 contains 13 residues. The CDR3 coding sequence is TGTGCCAGTGCGAGCGGGCGCCCTCAGCCCCAGCATTTT. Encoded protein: CASASGRPQPQHF.

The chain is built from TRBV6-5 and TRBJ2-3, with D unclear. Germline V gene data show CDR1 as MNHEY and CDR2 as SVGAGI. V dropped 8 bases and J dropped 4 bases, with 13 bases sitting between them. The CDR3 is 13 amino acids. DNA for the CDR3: TGTGCCAGCGTTGCACAGATCTCAGATACGCAGTATTTT. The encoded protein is CASVAQISDTQYF.

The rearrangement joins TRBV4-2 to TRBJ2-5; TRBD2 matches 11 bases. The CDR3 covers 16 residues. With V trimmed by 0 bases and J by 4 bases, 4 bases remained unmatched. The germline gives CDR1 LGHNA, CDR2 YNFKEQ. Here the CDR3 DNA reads TGTGCCAGCAGCCAAGAGGGACTAGCGGAAACAGAGACCCAGTACTTC. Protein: CASSQEGLAETETQYF.

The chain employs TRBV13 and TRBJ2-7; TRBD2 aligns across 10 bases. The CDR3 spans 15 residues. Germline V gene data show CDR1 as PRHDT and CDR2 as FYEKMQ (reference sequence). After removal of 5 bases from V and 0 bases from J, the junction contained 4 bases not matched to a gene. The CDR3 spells CASSPGLADSYEQYF. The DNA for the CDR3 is TGTGCCAGCAGCCCAGGACTAGCGGACTCCTACGAGCAGTACTTC.

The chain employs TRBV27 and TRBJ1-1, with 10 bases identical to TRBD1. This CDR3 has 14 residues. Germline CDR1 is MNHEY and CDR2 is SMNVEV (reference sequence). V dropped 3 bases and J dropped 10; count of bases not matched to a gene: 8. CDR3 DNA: TGTGCCAGCAGTTTCGGGACAGGGGTAGTGGTAGCTTTCTTT. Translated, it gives CASSFGTGVVVAFF.

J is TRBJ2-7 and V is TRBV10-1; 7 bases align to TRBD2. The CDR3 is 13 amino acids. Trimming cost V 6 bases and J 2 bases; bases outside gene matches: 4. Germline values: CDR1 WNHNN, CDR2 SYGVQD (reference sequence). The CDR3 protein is CASSASGTYEQYF. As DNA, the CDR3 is TGCGCCAGCAGCGCTAGCGGTACCTACGAGCAGTACTTC.

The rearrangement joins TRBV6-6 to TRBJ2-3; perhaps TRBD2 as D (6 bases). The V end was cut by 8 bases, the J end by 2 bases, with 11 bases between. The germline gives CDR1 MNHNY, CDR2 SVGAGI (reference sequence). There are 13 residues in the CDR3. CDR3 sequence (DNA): TGTGCCAGCTTACGGGAGTTCACAGATACGCAGTATTTT. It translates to CASLREFTDTQYF.

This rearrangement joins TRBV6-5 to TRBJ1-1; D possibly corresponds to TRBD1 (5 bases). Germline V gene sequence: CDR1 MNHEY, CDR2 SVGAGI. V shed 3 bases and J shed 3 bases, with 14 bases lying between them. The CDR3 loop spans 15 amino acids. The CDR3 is CASSYSGTHYTEAFF. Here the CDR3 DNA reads TGTGCCAGCAGTTATTCCGGGACTCACTACACTGAAGCTTTCTTT.

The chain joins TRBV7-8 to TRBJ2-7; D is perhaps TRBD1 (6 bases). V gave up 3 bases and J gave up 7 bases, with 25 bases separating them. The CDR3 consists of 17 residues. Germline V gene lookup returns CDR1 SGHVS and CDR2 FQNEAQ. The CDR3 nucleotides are TGTGCCAGCAGCTTCATCCTACCGCACAGGGAAGGGTGGGAGCAGTACTTC. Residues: CASSFILPHREGWEQYF.

CDR3 residues: CASSPGTSDSDTQYF. CDR3 nucleotide sequence: TGTGCCAGCAGCCCCGGGACTAGCGATTCAGATACGCAGTATTTT. The chain couples TRBV6-5 to TRBJ2-3, with 10 bases aligning to TRBD2. Germline assignment: CDR1 MNHEY and CDR2 SVGAGI. This CDR3 comprises 15 residues. J lost 4 bases, V lost 6 bases, and 7 bases had no gene match.

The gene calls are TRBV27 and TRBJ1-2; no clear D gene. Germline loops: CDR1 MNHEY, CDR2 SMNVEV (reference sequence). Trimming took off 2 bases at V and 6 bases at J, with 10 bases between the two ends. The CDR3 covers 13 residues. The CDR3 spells CASSLKGGHGYTF. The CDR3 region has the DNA TGTGCCAGCAGTTTAAAGGGCGGGCATGGCTACACCTTC.

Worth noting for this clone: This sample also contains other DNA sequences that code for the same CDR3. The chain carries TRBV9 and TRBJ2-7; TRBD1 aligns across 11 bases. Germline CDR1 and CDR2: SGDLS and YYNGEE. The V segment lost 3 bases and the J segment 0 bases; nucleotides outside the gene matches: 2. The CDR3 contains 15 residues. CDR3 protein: CASSAGTGGSYEQYF. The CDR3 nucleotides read TGTGCCAGCAGCGCCGGGACAGGGGGCTCCTACGAGCAGTACTTC. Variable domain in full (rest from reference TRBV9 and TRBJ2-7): DSGVTQTPKHLITATGQRVTLRCSPRSGDLSVYWYQQSLDQGLQFLIQYYNGEERAKGNILERFSAQQFPDLHSELNLSSLELGDSALYFCASSAGTGGSYEQYFGPGTRLTVT.

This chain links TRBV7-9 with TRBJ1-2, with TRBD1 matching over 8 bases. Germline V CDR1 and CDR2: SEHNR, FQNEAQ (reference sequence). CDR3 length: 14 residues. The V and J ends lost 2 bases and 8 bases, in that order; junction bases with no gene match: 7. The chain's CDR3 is CASSLLQGAFGYTF. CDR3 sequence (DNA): TGTGCCAGCAGCTTATTGCAGGGGGCGTTCGGCTACACCTTC.

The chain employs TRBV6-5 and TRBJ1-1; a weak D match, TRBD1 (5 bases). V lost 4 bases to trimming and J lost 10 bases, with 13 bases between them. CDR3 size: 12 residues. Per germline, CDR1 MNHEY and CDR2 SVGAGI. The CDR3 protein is CASSSRGVPAFF. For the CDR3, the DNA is TGTGCCAGCAGTTCCCGGGGGGTCCCAGCTTTCTTT.

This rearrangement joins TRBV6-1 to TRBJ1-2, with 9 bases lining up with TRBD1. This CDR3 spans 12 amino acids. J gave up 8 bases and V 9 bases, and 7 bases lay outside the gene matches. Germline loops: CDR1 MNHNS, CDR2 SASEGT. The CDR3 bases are TGTGCCAGTAGCCGGGACAGGGAAGGCTACACCTTC. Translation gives CASSRDREGYTF.

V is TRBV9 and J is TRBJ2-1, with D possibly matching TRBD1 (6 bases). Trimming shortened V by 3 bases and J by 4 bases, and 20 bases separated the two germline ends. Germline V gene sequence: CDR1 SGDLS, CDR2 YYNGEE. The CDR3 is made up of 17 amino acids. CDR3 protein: CASSAKQGLGVYNEQFF. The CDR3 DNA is TGTGCCAGCAGCGCCAAACAGGGCCTAGGTGTGTACAATGAGCAGTTCTTC.

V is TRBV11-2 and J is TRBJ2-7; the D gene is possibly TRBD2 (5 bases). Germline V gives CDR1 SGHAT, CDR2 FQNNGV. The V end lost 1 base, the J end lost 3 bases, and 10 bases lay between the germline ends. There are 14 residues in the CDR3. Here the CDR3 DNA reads TGTGCCAGCAGCTTAGTAAACGGAGGCTACGAGCAGTACTTC. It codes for CASSLVNGGYEQYF.

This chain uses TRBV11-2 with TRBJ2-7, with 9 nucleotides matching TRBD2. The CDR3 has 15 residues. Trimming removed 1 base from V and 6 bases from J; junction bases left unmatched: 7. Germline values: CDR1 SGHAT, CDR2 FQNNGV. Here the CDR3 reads CASSLVAAGGTEQYF. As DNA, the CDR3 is TGTGCCAGCAGCTTAGTTGCAGCGGGAGGTACCGAGCAGTACTTC.

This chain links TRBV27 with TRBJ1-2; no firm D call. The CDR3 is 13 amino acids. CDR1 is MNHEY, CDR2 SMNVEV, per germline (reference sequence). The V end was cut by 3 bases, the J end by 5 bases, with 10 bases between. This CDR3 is CASSFRGVYGYTF. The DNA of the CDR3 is TGTGCCAGCAGTTTTCGTGGAGTTTATGGCTACACCTTC.

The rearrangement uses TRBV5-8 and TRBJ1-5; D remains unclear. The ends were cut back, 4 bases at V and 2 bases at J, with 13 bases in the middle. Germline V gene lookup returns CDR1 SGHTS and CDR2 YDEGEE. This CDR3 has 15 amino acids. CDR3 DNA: TGTGCCAGCAGCGTCCGGGTTACGGGCAATCAGCCCCAGCATTTT. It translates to CASSVRVTGNQPQHF. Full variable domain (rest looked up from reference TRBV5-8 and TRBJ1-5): EAGVTQSPTHLIKTRGQQATLRCSPISGHTSVYWYQQALGLGLQFLLWYDEGEERNRGNFPPRFSGRQFPNYSSELNVNALELEDSALYLCASSVRVTGNQPQHFGDGTRLSIL.

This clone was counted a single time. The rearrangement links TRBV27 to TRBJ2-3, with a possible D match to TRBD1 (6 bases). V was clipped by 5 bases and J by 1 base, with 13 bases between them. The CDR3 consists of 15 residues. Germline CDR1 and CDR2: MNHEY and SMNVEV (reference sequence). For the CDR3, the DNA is TGTGCCAGCAGTCGGACAGCTCTACGCACAGATACGCAGTATTTT. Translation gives CASSRTALRTDTQYF.

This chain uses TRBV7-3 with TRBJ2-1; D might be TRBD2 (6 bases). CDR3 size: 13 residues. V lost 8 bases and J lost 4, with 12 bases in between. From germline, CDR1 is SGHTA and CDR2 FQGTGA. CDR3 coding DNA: TGTGCCAGCGGCAGCGGGTTATACAATGAGCAGTTCTTC. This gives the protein CASGSGLYNEQFF.

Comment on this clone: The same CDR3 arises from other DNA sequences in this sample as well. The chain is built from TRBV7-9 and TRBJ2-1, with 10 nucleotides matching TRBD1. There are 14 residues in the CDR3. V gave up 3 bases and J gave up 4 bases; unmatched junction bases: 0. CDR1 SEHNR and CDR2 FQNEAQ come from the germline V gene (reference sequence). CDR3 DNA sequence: TGTGCCAGCAGCTTGGGACAGGGGTACAATGAGCAGTTCTTC. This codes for CASSLGQGYNEQFF. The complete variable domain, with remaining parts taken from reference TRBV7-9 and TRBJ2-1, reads DTGVSQNPRHKITKRGQNVTFRCDPISEHNRLYWYRQTLGQGPEFLTYFQNEAQLEKSRLLSDRFSAERPKGSFSTLEIQRTEQGDSAMYLCASSLGQGYNEQFFGPGTRLTVL.

The CDR3 spells CASSVQGRQNGYTF. The DNA for the CDR3 is TGTGCCAGCAGCGTACAGGGTAGGCAAAATGGCTACACCTTC. The chain recombines TRBV7-8 with TRBJ1-2, with a tentative D call TRBD1 (6 bases). Germline CDR1 is SGHVS and CDR2 is FQNEAQ. The CDR3 runs 14 residues. The ends were cut back, 5 bases at V and 6 bases at J, with 16 bases in the middle.

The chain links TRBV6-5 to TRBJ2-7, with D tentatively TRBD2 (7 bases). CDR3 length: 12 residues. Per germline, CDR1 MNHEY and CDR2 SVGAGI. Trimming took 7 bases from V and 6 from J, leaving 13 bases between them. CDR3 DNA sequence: TGTGCCAGCACCACGGGGGGCCGCGAGCAGTACTTC. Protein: CASTTGGREQYF.

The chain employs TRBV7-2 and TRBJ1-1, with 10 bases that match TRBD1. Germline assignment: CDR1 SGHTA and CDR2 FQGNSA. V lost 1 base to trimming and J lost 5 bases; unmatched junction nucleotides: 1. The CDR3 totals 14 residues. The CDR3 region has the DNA TGTGCCAGCAGCTTAGAGGGACAGGGGACTGAAGCTTTCTTT. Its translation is CASSLEGQGTEAFF.

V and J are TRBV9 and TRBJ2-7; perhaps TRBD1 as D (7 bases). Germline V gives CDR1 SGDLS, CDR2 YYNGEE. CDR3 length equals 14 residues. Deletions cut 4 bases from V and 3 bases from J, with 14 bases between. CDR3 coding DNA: TGTGCCAGCAGCCGCGGGACAGCACTCTACGAGCAGTACTTC. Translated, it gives CASSRGTALYEQYF. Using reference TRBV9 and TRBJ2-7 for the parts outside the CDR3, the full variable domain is DSGVTQTPKHLITATGQRVTLRCSPRSGDLSVYWYQQSLDQGLQFLIQYYNGEERAKGNILERFSAQQFPDLHSELNLSSLELGDSALYFCASSRGTALYEQYFGPGTRLTVT.